A selection of T cell receptor beta chains follows, all from one sample in a study of blood T cell repertoires in COVID-19. Here immunoSEQ multiplex PCR was the method, and the copy in TCRdb shows in-frame clones only, minus some. The top ten clones hold 15% to 18% of a sample with about 40,000 clones, 91% of them seen once. Sequenced: peripheral blood. Receptor source: a woman in her 30s in a cohort sampled during active COVID-19. The CDR3 runs from the conserved cysteine through the conserved F or W. The order of the fields is V gene, J gene, clone size, D gene, CDR3 protein, CDR3 DNA. The D gene is left open where the match is weak. The size entry is marked missing in some rows and otherwise reads once, few, many or a size class.

TRBV4-1,TRBJ2-2,NA,TRBD1,CASSQGPLGGASTGELFF,TGCGCCAGCAGCCAAGGCCCTTTAGGGGGCGCGTCCACCGGGGAGCTGTTTTTT
TRBV27,TRBJ2-1,NA,TRBD2,CASSLRIAGVDGEQFF,TGTGCCAGCAGTTTAAGAATAGCGGGAGTTGATGGAGAGCAGTTCTTC
TRBV27,TRBJ2-7,NA,NA,CASSLGRRGEQYF,TGTGCCAGCAGTTTAGGGCGGCGGGGCGAGCAGTACTTC
TRBV5-4,TRBJ2-3,NA,NA,CASSLGGILGTDTQYF,TGTGCCAGCAGCTTGGGCGGGATTCTTGGCACAGATACGCAGTATTTT
TRBV27,TRBJ1-1,NA,TRBD1,CASSRTRTGRATEAFF,TGTGCCAGCAGCAGAACTCGGACAGGAAGAGCCACTGAAGCTTTCTTT
TRBV4-1,TRBJ1-2,NA,NA,CASSQDAGYGYTF,TGCGCCAGCAGCCAAGACGCAGGGTATGGCTACACCTTC
TRBV19,TRBJ1-1,NA,TRBD1,CASSSRQGLNTEAFF,TGTGCCAGTAGCAGTCGACAGGGCCTGAACACTGAAGCTTTCTTT
TRBV6-5,TRBJ1-2,NA,TRBD1,CASRITGGGYTF,TGTGCCAGCAGGATAACAGGGGGTGGCTACACCTTC
TRBV7-9,TRBJ1-1,NA,NA,CASSGGEAFF,TGTGCCAGCAGCGGAGGTGAAGCTTTCTTT
TRBV29-1,TRBJ2-7,NA,TRBD2,CSVGLGTGGVEQYF,TGCAGCGTTGGCCTAGGAACGGGAGGGGTCGAGCAGTACTTC
TRBV6-2/TRBV6-3,TRBJ2-3,NA,NA,CASSYGALGDTQYF,TGTGCCAGCAGTTACGGGGCACTGGGAGATACGCAGTATTTT
TRBV7-9,TRBJ1-2,NA,NA,CASSLKEGLLNGYTF,TGTGCCAGCAGCTTAAAGGAGGGTTTATTGAATGGCTACACCTTC
TRBV11-2,TRBJ2-7,NA,TRBD1,CASSFLGQGINEQYF,TGTGCCAGCAGCTTTCTGGGACAGGGGATCAACGAGCAGTACTTC
TRBV24-1,TRBJ2-1,NA,NA,CATSVGGGSSYNEQFF,TGTGCCACCAGTGTTGGGGGAGGTAGCTCCTACAATGAGCAGTTCTTC
TRBV7-2,TRBJ2-7,NA,TRBD2,CASSLSLADTYEQYF,TGTGCCAGCAGCTTAAGCCTAGCGGACACCTACGAGCAGTACTTC
TRBV11-2,TRBJ2-1,NA,TRBD2,CASSLGSSGDTYNEQFF,TGTGCCAGCAGCTTAGGATCTAGCGGGGATACCTACAATGAGCAGTTCTTC
TRBV6-6,TRBJ1-1,NA,NA,CASSYLGGGGAEAFF,TGTGCCAGCAGTTATCTAGGAGGCGGCGGCGCTGAAGCTTTCTTT
TRBV7-9,TRBJ1-5,NA,NA,CASSLAAGVNQPQHF,TGTGCCAGCAGCTTAGCGGCAGGGGTCAATCAGCCCCAGCATTTT
TRBV2,TRBJ1-2,NA,NA,CASRKTDYGYTF,TGTGCCAGCAGAAAGACAGACTATGGCTACACCTTC
TRBV29-1,TRBJ1-1,NA,NA,CSVLTHASNTEAFF,TGCAGCGTTCTAACTCATGCTTCGAACACTGAAGCTTTCTTT
TRBV18,TRBJ2-7,NA,NA,CASSPGAGYKSEQYF,TGTGCCAGCTCACCAGGGGCAGGGTATAAGTCCGAGCAGTACTTC
TRBV10-3,TRBJ2-4,NA,NA,CAISESGSIAKNIQYF,TGTGCCATCAGTGAGTCGGGCAGTATAGCCAAAAACATTCAGTACTTC
TRBV11-3,TRBJ2-7,NA,TRBD1,CASSFPGRGTYEQYF,TGTGCCAGCAGCTTTCCTGGCAGGGGGACCTACGAGCAGTACTTC
TRBV5-1,TRBJ2-5,NA,NA,CASSLVGETQYF,TGCGCCAGCAGCTTGGTCGGGGAGACCCAGTACTTC
TRBV7-7,TRBJ2-5,NA,TRBD2,CASSPPPGLAGGTETQYF,TGTGCTAGCAGCCCCCCTCCGGGACTAGCGGGAGGTACAGAGACCCAGTACTTC
TRBV7-2,TRBJ1-2,NA,NA,CASNPTVQGSPNYGYTF,TGTGCCAGCAACCCGACCGTTCAGGGGTCGCCTAACTATGGCTACACCTTC
TRBV6-5,TRBJ2-1,NA,TRBD2,CASSSLGGELNEQFF,TGTGCCAGCAGCTCACTTGGGGGGGAATTAAATGAGCAGTTCTTC
TRBV7-3,TRBJ2-2,NA,NA,CASSQTVQTGELFF,TGTGCCAGCAGCCAGACAGTACAAACCGGGGAGCTGTTTTTT
TRBV7-2,TRBJ2-5,NA,NA,CASSFPNYGYQETQYF,TGTGCCAGCAGCTTCCCTAATTACGGGTACCAAGAGACCCAGTACTTC
TRBV24-1,TRBJ1-5,NA,NA,CATSDSGQSNQPQHF,TGTGCCACCAGTGATTCAGGACAGAGCAATCAGCCCCAGCATTTT
TRBV7-9,TRBJ1-1,NA,NA,CASSLGASEAFF,TGTGCCAGCAGCCTAGGGGCCAGCGAAGCTTTCTTT
TRBV5-5,TRBJ2-7,NA,TRBD1,CASSLGDRVHEQYF,TGTGCCAGCAGCTTGGGGGACAGGGTCCACGAGCAGTACTTC
TRBV6-5,TRBJ1-2,NA,NA,CASTRANKNGYTF,TGTGCCAGCACCAGGGCCAATAAAAATGGCTACACCTTC
TRBV20-1,TRBJ2-7,NA,TRBD2,CSASSSGGTYEQYF,TGCAGTGCTAGTTCCAGCGGGGGGACCTACGAGCAGTACTTC
TRBV19,TRBJ2-5,NA,TRBD2,CASSMGGSQETQYF,TGTGCCAGTAGTATGGGGGGGAGCCAAGAGACCCAGTACTTC
TRBV2,TRBJ2-7,NA,TRBD2,CASREGLAGGLSYEQYF,TGTGCCAGCAGGGAGGGGCTAGCGGGAGGTTTATCCTACGAGCAGTACTTC
TRBV5-4,TRBJ2-2,NA,NA,CASSTRQAPNTGELFF,TGTGCCAGCTCAACCCGACAGGCTCCGAACACCGGGGAGCTGTTTTTT
TRBV2,TRBJ2-1,NA,NA,CASRERGYYNEQFF,TGTGCCAGCAGGGAAAGGGGGTACTACAATGAGCAGTTCTTC
TRBV6-5,TRBJ2-7,NA,TRBD2,CASRNQGTSGYEQYF,TGTGCCAGCAGAAACCAAGGGACTAGCGGATACGAGCAGTACTTC
TRBV5-1,TRBJ1-1,NA,NA,CASSPAGMNTEAFF,TGCGCCAGCAGCCCCGCGGGTATGAACACTGAAGCTTTCTTT
TRBV18,TRBJ1-1,NA,NA,CASSPLLHGNTEAFF,TGTGCCAGCTCACCACTACTGCACGGGAACACTGAAGCTTTCTTT
TRBV4-3,TRBJ2-3,NA,TRBD2,CASSPRRRERDTQYF,TGCGCCAGCAGCCCCCGTAGGCGGGAGAGAGATACGCAGTATTTT
TRBV28,TRBJ2-7,once,TRBD1,CASRDRGQHSYEQYF,TGTGCCAGCAGAGACAGGGGGCAGCATTCCTACGAGCAGTACTTC
TRBV5-1,TRBJ2-5,NA,TRBD1,CASSLGGQGLTKETQYF,TGCGCCAGCAGCTTGGGGGGACAGGGTTTGACCAAAGAGACCCAGTACTTC